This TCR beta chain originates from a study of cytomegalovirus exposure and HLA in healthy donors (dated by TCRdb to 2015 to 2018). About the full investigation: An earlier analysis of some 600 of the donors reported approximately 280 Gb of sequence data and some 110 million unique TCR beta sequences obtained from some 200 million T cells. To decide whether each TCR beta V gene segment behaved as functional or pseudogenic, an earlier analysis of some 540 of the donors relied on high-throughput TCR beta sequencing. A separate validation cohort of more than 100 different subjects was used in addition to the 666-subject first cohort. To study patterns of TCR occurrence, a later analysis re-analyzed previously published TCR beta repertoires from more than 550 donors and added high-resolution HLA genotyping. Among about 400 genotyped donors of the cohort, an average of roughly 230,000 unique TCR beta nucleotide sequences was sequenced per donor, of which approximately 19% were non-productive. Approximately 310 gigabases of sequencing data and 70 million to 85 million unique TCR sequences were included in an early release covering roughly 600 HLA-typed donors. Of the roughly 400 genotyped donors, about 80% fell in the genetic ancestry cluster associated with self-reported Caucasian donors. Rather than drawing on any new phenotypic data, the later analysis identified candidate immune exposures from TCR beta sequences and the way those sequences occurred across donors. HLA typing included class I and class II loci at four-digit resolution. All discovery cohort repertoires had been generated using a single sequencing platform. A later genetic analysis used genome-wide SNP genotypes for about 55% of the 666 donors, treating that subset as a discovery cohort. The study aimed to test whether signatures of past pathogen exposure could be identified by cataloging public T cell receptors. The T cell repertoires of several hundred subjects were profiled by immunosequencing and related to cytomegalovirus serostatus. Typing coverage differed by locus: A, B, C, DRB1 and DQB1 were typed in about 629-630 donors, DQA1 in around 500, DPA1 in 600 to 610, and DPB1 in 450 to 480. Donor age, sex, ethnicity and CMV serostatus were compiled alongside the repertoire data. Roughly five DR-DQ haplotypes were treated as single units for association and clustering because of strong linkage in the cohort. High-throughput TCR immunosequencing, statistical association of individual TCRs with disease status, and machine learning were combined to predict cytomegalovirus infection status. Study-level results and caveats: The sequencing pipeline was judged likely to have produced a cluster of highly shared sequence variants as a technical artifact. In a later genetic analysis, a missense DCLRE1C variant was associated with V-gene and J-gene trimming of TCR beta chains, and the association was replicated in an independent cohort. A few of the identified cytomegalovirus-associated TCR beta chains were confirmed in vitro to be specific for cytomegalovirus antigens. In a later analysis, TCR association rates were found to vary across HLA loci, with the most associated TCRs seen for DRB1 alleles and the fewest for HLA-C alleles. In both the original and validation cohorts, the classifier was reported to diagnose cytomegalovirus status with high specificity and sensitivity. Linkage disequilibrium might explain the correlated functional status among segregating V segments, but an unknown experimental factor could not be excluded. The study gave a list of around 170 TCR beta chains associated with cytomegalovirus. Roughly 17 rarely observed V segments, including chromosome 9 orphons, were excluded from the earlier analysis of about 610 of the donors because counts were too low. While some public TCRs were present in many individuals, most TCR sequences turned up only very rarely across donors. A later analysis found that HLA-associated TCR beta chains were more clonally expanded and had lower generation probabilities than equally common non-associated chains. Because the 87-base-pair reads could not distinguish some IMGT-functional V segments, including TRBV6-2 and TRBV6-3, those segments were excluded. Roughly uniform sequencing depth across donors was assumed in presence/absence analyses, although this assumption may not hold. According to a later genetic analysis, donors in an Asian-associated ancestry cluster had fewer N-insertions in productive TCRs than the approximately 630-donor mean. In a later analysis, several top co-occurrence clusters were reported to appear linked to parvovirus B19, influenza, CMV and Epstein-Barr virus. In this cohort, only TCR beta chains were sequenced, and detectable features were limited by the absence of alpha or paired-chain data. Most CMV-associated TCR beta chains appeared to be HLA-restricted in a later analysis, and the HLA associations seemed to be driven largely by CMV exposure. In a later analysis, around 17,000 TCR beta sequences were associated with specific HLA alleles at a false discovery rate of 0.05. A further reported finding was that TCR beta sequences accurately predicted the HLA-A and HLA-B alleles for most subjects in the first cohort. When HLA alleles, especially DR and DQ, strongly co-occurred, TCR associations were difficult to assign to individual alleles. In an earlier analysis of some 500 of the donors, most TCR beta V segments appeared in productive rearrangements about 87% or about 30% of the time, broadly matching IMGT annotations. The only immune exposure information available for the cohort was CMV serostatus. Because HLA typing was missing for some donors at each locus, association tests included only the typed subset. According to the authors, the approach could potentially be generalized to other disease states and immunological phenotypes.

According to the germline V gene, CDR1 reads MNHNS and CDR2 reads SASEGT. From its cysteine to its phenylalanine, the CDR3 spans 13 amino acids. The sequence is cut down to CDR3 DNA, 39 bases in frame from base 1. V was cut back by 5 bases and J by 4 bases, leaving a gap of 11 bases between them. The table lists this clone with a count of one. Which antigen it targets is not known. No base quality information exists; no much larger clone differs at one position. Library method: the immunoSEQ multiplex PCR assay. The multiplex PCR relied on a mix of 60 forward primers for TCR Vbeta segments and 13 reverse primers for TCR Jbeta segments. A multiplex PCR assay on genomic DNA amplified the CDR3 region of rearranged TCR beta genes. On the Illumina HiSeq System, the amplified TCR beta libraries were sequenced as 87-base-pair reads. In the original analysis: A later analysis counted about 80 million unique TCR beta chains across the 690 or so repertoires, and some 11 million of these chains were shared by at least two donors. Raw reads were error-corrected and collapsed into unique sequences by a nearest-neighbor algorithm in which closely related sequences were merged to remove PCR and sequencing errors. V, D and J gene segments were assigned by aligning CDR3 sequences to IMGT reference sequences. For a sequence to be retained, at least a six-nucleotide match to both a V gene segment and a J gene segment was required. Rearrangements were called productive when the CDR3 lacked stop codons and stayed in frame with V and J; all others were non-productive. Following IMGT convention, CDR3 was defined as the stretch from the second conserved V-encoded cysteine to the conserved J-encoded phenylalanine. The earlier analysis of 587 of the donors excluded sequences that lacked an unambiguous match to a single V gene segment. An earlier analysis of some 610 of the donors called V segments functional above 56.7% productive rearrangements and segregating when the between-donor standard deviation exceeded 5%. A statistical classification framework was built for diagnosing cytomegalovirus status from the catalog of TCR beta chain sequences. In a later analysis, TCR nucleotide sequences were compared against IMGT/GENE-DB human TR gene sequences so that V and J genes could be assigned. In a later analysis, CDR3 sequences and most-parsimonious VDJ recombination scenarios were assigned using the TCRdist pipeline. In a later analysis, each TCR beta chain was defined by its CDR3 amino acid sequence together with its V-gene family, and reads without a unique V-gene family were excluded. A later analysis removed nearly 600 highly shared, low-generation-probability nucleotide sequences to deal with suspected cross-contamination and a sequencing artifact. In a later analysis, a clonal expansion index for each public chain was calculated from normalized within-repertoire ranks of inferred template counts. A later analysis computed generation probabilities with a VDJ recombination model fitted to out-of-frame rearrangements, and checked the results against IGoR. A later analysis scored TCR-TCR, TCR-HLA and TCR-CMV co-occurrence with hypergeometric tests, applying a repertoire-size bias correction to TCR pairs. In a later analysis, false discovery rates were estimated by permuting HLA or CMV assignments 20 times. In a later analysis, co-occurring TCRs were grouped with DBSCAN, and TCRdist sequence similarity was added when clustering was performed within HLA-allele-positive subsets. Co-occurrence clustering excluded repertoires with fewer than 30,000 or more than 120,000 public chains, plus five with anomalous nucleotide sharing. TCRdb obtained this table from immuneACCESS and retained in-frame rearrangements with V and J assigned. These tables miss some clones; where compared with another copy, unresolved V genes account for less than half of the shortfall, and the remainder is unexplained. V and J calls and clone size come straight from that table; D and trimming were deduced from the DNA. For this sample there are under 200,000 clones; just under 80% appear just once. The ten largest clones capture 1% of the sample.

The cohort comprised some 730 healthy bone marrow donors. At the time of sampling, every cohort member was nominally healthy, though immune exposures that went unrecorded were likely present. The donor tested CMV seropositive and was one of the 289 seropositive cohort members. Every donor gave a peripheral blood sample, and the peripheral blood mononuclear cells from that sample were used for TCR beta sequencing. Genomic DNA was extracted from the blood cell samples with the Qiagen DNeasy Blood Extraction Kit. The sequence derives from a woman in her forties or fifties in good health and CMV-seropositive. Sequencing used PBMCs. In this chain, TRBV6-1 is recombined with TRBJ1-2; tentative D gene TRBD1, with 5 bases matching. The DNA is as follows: TGTGCCAGCAGTACCGACGGGGGCTATGGCTACACCTTC. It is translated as CASSTDGGYGYTF.